The rows below give T cell receptor beta chains drawn from one sample of a study of OX40 agonist ivuxolimab in advanced cancers. Using immunoSEQ multiplex PCR, the repertoire was profiled, and TCRdb retains in-frame clones only, with some absent. The data hold about 52,000 clones, with around nine tenths observed a single time. The starting material was CD4+ or CD8+ T cells sorted from blood, obtained in a trial of the OX40 agonist ivuxolimab. The receptor source for this set is an adult with an advanced solid tumor such as melanoma, head and neck, liver or kidney cancer. Both conserved end residues are part of each CDR3. D genes are given only for firm matches. For some rows the clone size is stated as once, few or many, or as a class when expanded; others skip it.

D gene: TRBD1; J gene: TRBJ1-2; clone size: -; V gene: TRBV7-8; CDR3 DNA: TGTGCCAGCAGTTCGGATACAGGGGTTTTGTATGGCTACACCTTC; CDR3 protein: CASSSDTGVLYGYTF
D gene: TRBD1; J gene: TRBJ1-2; clone size: -; V gene: TRBV4-1; CDR3 DNA: TGCGCCAGCAGCCCCCTGGGGACAGGGCTGAGCTATGGCTACACCTTC; CDR3 protein: CASSPLGTGLSYGYTF
D gene: -; J gene: TRBJ1-1; clone size: -; V gene: TRBV10-3; CDR3 DNA: TGTGCCATCAGTGATAACAATGAAGCTTTCTTT; CDR3 protein: CAISDNNEAFF
D gene: -; J gene: TRBJ2-1; clone size: once; V gene: TRBV10-3; CDR3 DNA: TGTGCCATCCGGGACCGCTCCTACAATGAGCAGTTCTTC; CDR3 protein: CAIRDRSYNEQFF
D gene: TRBD1; J gene: TRBJ2-7; clone size: -; V gene: TRBV7-9; CDR3 DNA: TGTGCCAGCAGCGCCCGGACAGGGGGCAAATACGAGCAGTACTTC; CDR3 protein: CASSARTGGKYEQYF
D gene: -; J gene: TRBJ2-7; clone size: -; V gene: TRBV6-6; CDR3 DNA: TGTGCCAGCAGTCCCACTGGCTACGAGCAGTACTTC; CDR3 protein: CASSPTGYEQYF
D gene: -; J gene: TRBJ1-1; clone size: -; V gene: TRBV7-7; CDR3 DNA: TGTGCTAGCAGCTTAGTGGTCACCGGCACTGAAGCTTTCTTT; CDR3 protein: CASSLVVTGTEAFF
D gene: -; J gene: TRBJ2-2; clone size: -; V gene: TRBV7-9; CDR3 DNA: TGTGCCAGCAGCCGGGACCCAGGGGCCGGGGAGCTGTTTTTT; CDR3 protein: CASSRDPGAGELFF
D gene: -; J gene: TRBJ1-1; clone size: -; V gene: TRBV2; CDR3 DNA: TGTGCCAGCAGATCAGCCGGGGAAACTGAAGCTTTCTTT; CDR3 protein: CASRSAGETEAFF
D gene: -; J gene: TRBJ1-4; clone size: -; V gene: TRBV4-3; CDR3 DNA: TGCGCCAGCAGCCAAGGGACAGCGTTTCAAAAACTGTTTTTT; CDR3 protein: CASSQGTAFQKLFF
D gene: TRBD1; J gene: TRBJ2-3; clone size: -; V gene: TRBV15; CDR3 DNA: TGTGCCACCAGCAGGACCCGCGGGACAGGGGATACAGATACGCAGTATTTT; CDR3 protein: CATSRTRGTGDTDTQYF
D gene: -; J gene: TRBJ1-5; clone size: -; V gene: TRBV19; CDR3 DNA: TGTGCCAGTAGTATAGTAGACAGAAATCAGCCCCAGCATTTT; CDR3 protein: CASSIVDRNQPQHF
D gene: -; J gene: TRBJ2-5; clone size: -; V gene: TRBV21-1; CDR3 DNA: TGTGCCAGCAGCAAAGGAGGCGTGACCCAGTACTTC; CDR3 protein: CASSKGGVTQYF
D gene: -; J gene: TRBJ2-7; clone size: -; V gene: TRBV30; CDR3 DNA: TGTGCCTTCATAACAGGACCCTACGAGCAGTACTTC; CDR3 protein: CAFITGPYEQYF
D gene: TRBD2; J gene: TRBJ2-3; clone size: -; V gene: TRBV7-9; CDR3 DNA: TGTGCCAGCAGCCCCACTAGCGGGGGGGGGACAGATACGCAGTATTTT; CDR3 protein: CASSPTSGGGTDTQYF
D gene: -; J gene: TRBJ1-4; clone size: once; V gene: TRBV7-6; CDR3 DNA: TGTGCCAGCAGCTTAGGGGGAGGGAGGGATGAAAAACTGTTTTTT; CDR3 protein: CASSLGGGRDEKLFF
D gene: -; J gene: TRBJ2-5; clone size: -; V gene: TRBV5-1; CDR3 DNA: TGCGCCAGCAGCTCCCCCCCGGGGCAAGAGACCCAGTACTTC; CDR3 protein: CASSSPPGQETQYF
D gene: -; J gene: TRBJ2-3; clone size: few; V gene: TRBV4-1; CDR3 DNA: TGCGCCAGCAGCCAAGTTACAGGGAGGAGCGCAGATACGCAGTATTTT; CDR3 protein: CASSQVTGRSADTQYF
D gene: -; J gene: TRBJ2-1; clone size: -; V gene: TRBV27; CDR3 DNA: TGTGCCAGCGGACCGGGACATCATGAGCAGTTCTTC; CDR3 protein: CASGPGHHEQFF
D gene: -; J gene: TRBJ1-1; clone size: -; V gene: TRBV11-2; CDR3 DNA: TGTGCCAGCAGCTTAGGGGGACTCAACACTGAAGCTTTCTTT; CDR3 protein: CASSLGGLNTEAFF
D gene: -; J gene: TRBJ2-2; clone size: -; V gene: TRBV30; CDR3 DNA: TGTGCCTGGAATTTCGGTCTCGACACCGGGGAGCTGTTTTTT; CDR3 protein: CAWNFGLDTGELFF
D gene: TRBD1; J gene: TRBJ2-1; clone size: once; V gene: TRBV11-1; CDR3 DNA: TGTGCCAGCAGCTTAGGGACAGGCTCCTACAATGAGCAGTTCTTC; CDR3 protein: CASSLGTGSYNEQFF
D gene: TRBD2; J gene: TRBJ2-2; clone size: -; V gene: TRBV7-8; CDR3 DNA: TGTGCCAGCAGCTTGCGACTAGCGCCTTACACCGGGGAGCTGTTTTTT; CDR3 protein: CASSLRLAPYTGELFF
D gene: -; J gene: TRBJ1-1; clone size: -; V gene: TRBV4-3; CDR3 DNA: TGCGCCAGCAGCCAAGATCGAATCGAGGAAGCTTTCTTT; CDR3 protein: CASSQDRIEEAFF
D gene: -; J gene: TRBJ2-3; clone size: -; V gene: TRBV5-6; CDR3 DNA: TGTGCCAGCAGCTTGGCGGGGCCATACCGGGGGCGCACAGATACGCAGTATTTT; CDR3 protein: CASSLAGPYRGRTDTQYF
D gene: TRBD1; J gene: TRBJ1-1; clone size: -; V gene: TRBV13; CDR3 DNA: TGTGCCAGCAGCCTCCCCCGCACAGGGGTTACTGAAGCTTTCTTT; CDR3 protein: CASSLPRTGVTEAFF
D gene: TRBD2; J gene: TRBJ2-7; clone size: -; V gene: TRBV29-1; CDR3 DNA: TGCAGCGTTGAGGAGCGGGGGGGAACCTACGAGCAGTACTTC; CDR3 protein: CSVEERGGTYEQYF
D gene: -; J gene: TRBJ1-2; clone size: -; V gene: TRBV15; CDR3 DNA: TGTGCCACCAGCAGAGATGAGAGGGGATGGCACTATGGCTACACCTTC; CDR3 protein: CATSRDERGWHYGYTF
D gene: -; J gene: TRBJ1-2; clone size: -; V gene: TRBV4-3; CDR3 DNA: TGCGCCAGCAGCCAAGATGGGGAGGGTGTCTATGGCTACACCTTC; CDR3 protein: CASSQDGEGVYGYTF
D gene: TRBD1; J gene: TRBJ2-1; clone size: -; V gene: TRBV9; CDR3 DNA: TGTGCCAGCAGCGTAGCTCGACGACAGGGGGGCGAGCAGTTCTTC; CDR3 protein: CASSVARRQGGEQFF
D gene: -; J gene: TRBJ1-1; clone size: once; V gene: TRBV29-1; CDR3 DNA: TGCAGCGTTGGAGGGGGAGGGGGCACTGAAGCTTTCTTT; CDR3 protein: CSVGGGGGTEAFF
D gene: -; J gene: TRBJ2-7; clone size: -; V gene: TRBV13; CDR3 DNA: TGTGCCAGCAGCTTAGGAAGGGGGTTCGAGCAGTACTTC; CDR3 protein: CASSLGRGFEQYF
D gene: -; J gene: TRBJ1-1; clone size: -; V gene: TRBV13; CDR3 DNA: TGTGCCAGCAGCTTAGTATCAGGGAAGGACACTGAAGCTTTCTTT; CDR3 protein: CASSLVSGKDTEAFF
D gene: -; J gene: TRBJ1-1; clone size: few; V gene: TRBV7-2; CDR3 DNA: TGTGCCAGCAGCTTCTGGGGCAGGGGAAACACTGAAGCTTTCTTT; CDR3 protein: CASSFWGRGNTEAFF
D gene: -; J gene: TRBJ1-1; clone size: -; V gene: TRBV27; CDR3 DNA: TGTGCCAGCAGTTTATACCTCACTGAAGCTTTCTTT; CDR3 protein: CASSLYLTEAFF
D gene: -; J gene: TRBJ1-3; clone size: -; V gene: TRBV7-8; CDR3 DNA: TGTGCCAGCAGCCTACGTAGCGGGGACACCATATATTTT; CDR3 protein: CASSLRSGDTIYF
D gene: TRBD1; J gene: TRBJ1-2; clone size: -; V gene: TRBV30; CDR3 DNA: TGTGCCTGGAGTGTACGGGACAGGGGGCTTGGCGGCTACACCTTC; CDR3 protein: CAWSVRDRGLGGYTF
D gene: -; J gene: TRBJ2-7; clone size: once; V gene: TRBV30; CDR3 DNA: TGTGCCTGGAGCGCGAGGGGCGGAGTCGGGGAGCAGTACTTC; CDR3 protein: CAWSARGGVGEQYF
D gene: -; J gene: TRBJ2-3; clone size: -; V gene: TRBV19; CDR3 DNA: TGTGCCAGTAGTATGGTGGCGGCAGACACAGATACGCAGTATTTT; CDR3 protein: CASSMVAADTDTQYF
D gene: TRBD1; J gene: TRBJ2-5; clone size: -; V gene: TRBV19; CDR3 DNA: TGTGCCAGTAGCATGCAAACAGGGGGCTTGAAGACCCAGTACTTC; CDR3 protein: CASSMQTGGLKTQYF
D gene: -; J gene: TRBJ2-2; clone size: -; V gene: TRBV11-1; CDR3 DNA: TGTGCCAGCAGCTCCCGGGACAACCCGGGTAGGCTGTTTTTT; CDR3 protein: CASSSRDNPGRLFF
D gene: -; J gene: TRBJ2-1; clone size: once; V gene: TRBV7-9; CDR3 DNA: TGTGCCAGCAGCTTCCCGATGGGGGACTCCTACAATGAGCAGTTCTTC; CDR3 protein: CASSFPMGDSYNEQFF
D gene: -; J gene: TRBJ1-2; clone size: -; V gene: TRBV19; CDR3 DNA: TGTGCCAGTAGTATCAGAGGACAGCATAACTATGGCTACACCTTC; CDR3 protein: CASSIRGQHNYGYTF
D gene: -; J gene: TRBJ2-7; clone size: -; V gene: TRBV4-1; CDR3 DNA: TGCGCCAGCAGCCACGGACCCACCTACGAGCAGTACTTC; CDR3 protein: CASSHGPTYEQYF
D gene: -; J gene: TRBJ1-2; clone size: -; V gene: TRBV27; CDR3 DNA: TGTGCCAGCAGTTTTTTATTCGGAGGGGATGGCTACACCTTC; CDR3 protein: CASSFLFGGDGYTF
D gene: TRBD2; J gene: TRBJ2-1; clone size: once; V gene: TRBV11-3; CDR3 DNA: TGTGCCAGCAGCGGACTAGCGGGGGGATTAAATGAGCAGTTCTTC; CDR3 protein: CASSGLAGGLNEQFF
D gene: TRBD1; J gene: TRBJ2-3; clone size: once; V gene: TRBV5-1; CDR3 DNA: TGCGCCAGCAGCCACGGGACAGGGGGCACAGATACGCAGTATTTT; CDR3 protein: CASSHGTGGTDTQYF
D gene: -; J gene: TRBJ1-1; clone size: once; V gene: TRBV7-3; CDR3 DNA: TGTGCCAGCAGCTCCGGACCTTATGAGGGCACTGAAGCTTTCTTT; CDR3 protein: CASSSGPYEGTEAFF
D gene: -; J gene: TRBJ2-2; clone size: -; V gene: TRBV15; CDR3 DNA: TGTGCCACCAGCAGATCTTACACCGGGGAGCTGTTTTTT; CDR3 protein: CATSRSYTGELFF